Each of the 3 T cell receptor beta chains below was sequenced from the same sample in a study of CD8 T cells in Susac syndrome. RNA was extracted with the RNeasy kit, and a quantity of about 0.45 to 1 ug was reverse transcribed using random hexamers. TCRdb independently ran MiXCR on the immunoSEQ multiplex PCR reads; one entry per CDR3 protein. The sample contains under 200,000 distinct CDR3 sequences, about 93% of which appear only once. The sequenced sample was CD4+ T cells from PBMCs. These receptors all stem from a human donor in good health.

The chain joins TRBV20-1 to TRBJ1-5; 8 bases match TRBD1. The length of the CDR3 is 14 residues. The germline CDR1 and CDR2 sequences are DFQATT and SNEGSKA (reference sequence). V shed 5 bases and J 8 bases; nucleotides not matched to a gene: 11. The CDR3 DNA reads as TGCAGTGCTGCCGACAGGGGCCTAGAAGAGCCCCAGCATTTT. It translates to CSAADRGLEEPQHF.

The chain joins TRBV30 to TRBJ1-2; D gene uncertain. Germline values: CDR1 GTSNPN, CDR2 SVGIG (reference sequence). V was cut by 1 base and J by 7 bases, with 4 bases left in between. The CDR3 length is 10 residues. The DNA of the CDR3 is TGTGCCTGGAGTGGTGTTGGCTACACCTTC. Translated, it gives CAWSGVGYTF.

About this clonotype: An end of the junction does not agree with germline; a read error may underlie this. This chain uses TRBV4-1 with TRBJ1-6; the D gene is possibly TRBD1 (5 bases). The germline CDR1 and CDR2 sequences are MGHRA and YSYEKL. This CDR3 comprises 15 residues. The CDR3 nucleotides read TGCGCCAGCAGCCAAGCTCAGGGTTATAGTTCACCCCTCCACTTT. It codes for CASSQAQGYSSPLHF.